This T cell receptor (beta chain) is from a study of shared clonotypes between healthy human individuals. Study observations and caveats: Having only a few donors restricted how much genetic and exposure-history diversity was captured.

In the original processing: With immunoSEQ giving junction-only sequences and no quality scores, filtering differed. The protocol was immunoSEQ multiplex PCR, while the TCRdb copy is restricted to in-frame clones and leaves out a portion. V and J calls and clone size come straight from that table; D and trimming were deduced from the DNA. Counted here are about 2.3 million clones, around 92% occurring once; the ten biggest clones make up 0.37%. With regard to this clone: Its antigen is not known.

Sample: naive CD4+ T cells from PBMCs. Subset noted: CD45RA+ positively selected. The source of this sequence is a man between 18 and 35 years old in good health. Some clones in this sample may be carry-over from other donors' samples.

The CDR3 bases are TGTGCCAGCAGATCTTGGGGACAGAACACTGAAGCTTTCTTT. Translated, it gives CASRSWGQNTEAFF. This chain uses TRBV11-3 with TRBJ1-1; TRBD1 might be the D (6 bases). Germline V CDR1 and CDR2: SGHNT, YENEEA. This CDR3 is 14 amino acids long. With 6 bases removed from V and 1 base from J, the gap between germline ends came to 12 bases.